The 32 T cell receptor beta chains in this list originate from one sample, sequenced in a study of blood T cell repertoires in COVID-19. Clones were read by immunoSEQ multiplex PCR, and TCRdb kept only the in-frame ones, dropping some. The data hold under 130,000 clones, with 80% to 85% observed a single time. The sequencing sample was made of peripheral blood. The source is a woman aged 80 or over with acute or convalescent COVID-19.

The V call is TRBV6-2 or TRBV6-3, the J call TRBJ1-5; 7 bases line up with TRBD1. The V and J ends lost 4 bases and 6 bases, in that order; junction bases with no gene match: 9. The CDR3 is 15 amino acids. Germline lookup yields CDR1 MNHEY and CDR2 SVGEGT. Here the CDR3 DNA reads TGTGCCAGCAGTTGGGACAGCCAATCCCTTCAGCCCCAGCATTTT. Amino acid sequence: CASSWDSQSLQPQHF.

CDR3 sequence reads: CATSADSDTQYF. In DNA form, the CDR3 reads TGTGCCACCAGTGCCGACTCTGATACGCAGTATTTT. This chain links TRBV24-1 with TRBJ2-3, with unresolved D. The CDR3 loop spans 12 amino acids. CDR1 is KGHDR and CDR2 is SFDVKD in the germline V gene. V was shortened by 5 bases and J by 6 bases, with 8 bases between the two germline ends.

This clone has only a few counts. The CDR3 loop is CASSVTGTENSPLHF. Written as DNA, the CDR3 is TGCGCCAGCAGCGTTACCGGGACAGAGAATTCACCCCTCCACTTT. The rearrangement links TRBV4-1 to TRBJ1-6, with 7 nucleotides matching TRBD1. The CDR3 runs 15 residues. Per germline, CDR1 MGHRA and CDR2 YSYEKL. With 5 bases clipped from V and 7 bases from J, the junction kept 8 bases outside the gene matches.

This clone was picked up a small number of times. The genes are TRBV29-1 and TRBJ1-2; 9 bases line up with TRBD1. The V gene end was trimmed by 4 bases and the J gene end by 7 bases; junction bases not matched to a gene: 13. CDR3 length: 15 residues. The germline gives CDR1 SQVTM, CDR2 ANQGSEA. In DNA, the CDR3 is TGCAGCGTTGCAGAACAGGGGGCTCCGGGGTCTGGCTACACCTTC. Encoded protein: CSVAEQGAPGSGYTF.

This clone came up a few times. The chain is built from TRBV7-9 and TRBJ2-2; D uncertain. Trimming took 3 bases from V and 4 from J, leaving 6 bases between them. Per the germline V gene, CDR1 is SEHNR and CDR2 is FQNEAQ (reference sequence). This CDR3 contains 13 residues. The CDR3: CASSFIGTGELFF. In DNA, the CDR3 is TGTGCCAGCAGCTTCATCGGCACCGGGGAGCTGTTTTTT.

The chain carries TRBV6-5 and TRBJ1-5; D perhaps matches TRBD1 (6 bases). Trimming took 5 bases from V and 2 from J, leaving 10 bases between them. From germline, CDR1 is MNHEY and CDR2 SVGAGI. The CDR3 extends over 14 amino acids. The CDR3 DNA reads TGTGCCAGCAGTCCGGACAGTGGCAATCAGCCCCAGCATTTT. Its protein product is CASSPDSGNQPQHF.

The V call is TRBV18, the J call TRBJ1-1, with TRBD1 as a possible D gene (6 bases). Trimming left V 3 bases short and J 6 bases short, with 14 bases between. CDR3 length: 14 amino acids. Germline V CDR1 and CDR2: KGHSH, LQKENI. The chain's CDR3 is CASSPTGKQAEAFF. The CDR3 DNA follows: TGTGCCAGCTCACCTACAGGGAAGCAAGCTGAAGCTTTCTTT.

This chain uses TRBV2 with TRBJ2-5; 8 bases match TRBD1. The CDR3 is 15 residues long. Germline V CDR1 and CDR2: SNHLY, FYNNEI. V was clipped by 4 bases and J by 2 bases; unmatched bases: 6. The CDR3 loop is CASSANRGRQETQYF. The CDR3 DNA reads TGTGCCAGCAGTGCGAACAGGGGGAGGCAAGAGACCCAGTACTTC.

The genes are TRBV2 and TRBJ2-7; 9 bases align to TRBD1. This CDR3 comprises 15 residues. Germline V CDR1 and CDR2: SNHLY, FYNNEI. Trimming took 0 bases from V and 6 from J; bases not matched to a gene: 6. CDR3: CASSEARGTGIEQYF. Here the CDR3 DNA reads TGTGCCAGCAGTGAAGCCCGCGGGACAGGGATCGAGCAGTACTTC.

This clone was picked up a small number of times. The rearrangement links TRBV5-1 to TRBJ1-1; 10 bases match TRBD1. Germline assignment: CDR1 SGHRS and CDR2 YFSETQ. The CDR3 has 16 amino acids. Trimming cost V 4 bases and J 5 bases; bases outside gene matches: 11. The CDR3 region is CASSRGQGGARTEAFF. Here the CDR3 DNA reads TGCGCCAGCAGCCGCGGACAGGGGGGAGCGAGGACTGAAGCTTTCTTT.

DNA of the CDR3: TGTGCCAGCAGTGAATATGGGGGAGGGAACACTGAAGCTTTCTTT. It yields the protein CASSEYGGGNTEAFF. The rearrangement joins TRBV25-1 to TRBJ1-1, with D tentatively TRBD1 (5 bases). The CDR3 runs 15 residues. The germline V and J ends were trimmed by 0 bases and 1 base, with 9 bases remaining between them. Germline CDR1 MGHDK, CDR2 SYGVNS.

This rearrangement joins TRBV25-1 to TRBJ1-6; no definite D call. The germline V gene encodes CDR1 MGHDK and CDR2 SYGVNS. CDR3 length: 15 amino acids. V shed 4 bases and J shed 6 bases, with 13 bases lying between them. The CDR3 region has the DNA TGTGCCAGCAGTGCACTGGGAGTACTTAATTCACCCCTCCACTTT. It encodes CASSALGVLNSPLHF.

This sequence joins TRBV7-8 and TRBJ2-1; no firm D call. This CDR3 contains 13 residues. CDR1 is SGHVS, CDR2 FQNEAQ, per germline. V lost 5 bases, J lost 4 bases, and 9 bases lay in between. DNA of the CDR3: TGTGCCAGCAGCATTGACTGGTACAATGAGCAGTTCTTC. This gives the protein CASSIDWYNEQFF.

The rearrangement joins TRBV18 to TRBJ2-5, with a possible D match to TRBD1 (5 bases). Germline lookup yields CDR1 KGHSH and CDR2 LQKENI. Trimming pared 3 bases from V and 1 base from J, leaving 12 bases between. This CDR3 contains 15 residues. The CDR3 spells CASSPNLRVQETQYF. The CDR3 bases are TGTGCCAGCTCACCGAACCTCAGGGTCCAAGAGACCCAGTACTTC.

The J gene is TRBJ2-1, the V gene TRBV19; 12 nucleotides line up with TRBD2. Per germline, CDR1 LNHDA and CDR2 SQIVND (reference sequence). V shed 6 bases and J 6 bases; nucleotides not matched to a gene: 9. The CDR3 is 16 amino acids. The CDR3 reads CASRRGTSGRFNEQFF. CDR3 in DNA: TGTGCCAGTAGGAGGGGAACTAGCGGGAGGTTCAATGAGCAGTTCTTC.

CDR3 loop: CASSLTGFDEQYF. The CDR3 DNA follows: TGTGCCAGTAGCCTCACAGGGTTCGACGAGCAGTACTTC. V gene TRBV19 combines with J gene TRBJ2-7; perhaps TRBD1 as D (6 bases). The germline V gene encodes CDR1 LNHDA and CDR2 SQIVND (reference sequence). The CDR3 totals 13 residues. Trimming shortened V by 6 bases and J by 5 bases, and 14 bases separated the two germline ends.

Points on this clone: The junction and the germline gene differ at one end; a read error may be behind it. This same CDR3 is encoded by further DNA sequences in the sample. V gene TRBV11-2 combines with J gene TRBJ2-1, with D possibly being TRBD1 or TRBD2 (6 bases each). Germline V CDR1 and CDR2: SGHAT, FQNNGV. The CDR3 is 15 amino acids. The CDR3 spells CASSLEGGSYNEQFF. CDR3 in DNA: TGTGCCAGCAGTTTAGAGGGGGGAAGCTACAATGAGCAGTTCTTC.

The rearrangement links TRBV28 to TRBJ1-5; the D gene is possibly TRBD1 (6 bases). CDR3 size: 17 residues. Deletions cut 7 bases from V and 2 bases from J, with 21 bases between. Per the germline V gene, CDR1 is MDHEN and CDR2 is SYDVKM. CDR3 in amino acids: CASTDEGGYYGNQPQHF. The CDR3 nucleotides are TGTGCCAGCACTGATGAAGGGGGTTATTATGGCAATCAGCCCCAGCATTTT.

This chain connects TRBV7-2 to TRBJ2-1; D gene unclear. The germline V gene encodes CDR1 SGHTA and CDR2 FQGNSA. Trimming removed 5 bases from V and 0 bases from J, with 14 bases in between. CDR3 length: 16 residues. This chain's CDR3 is CASSPSYQLSYNEQFF. The CDR3 region has the DNA TGTGCCAGCAGCCCTTCATATCAACTCTCCTACAATGAGCAGTTCTTC.

The chain has TRBV7-9 and TRBJ2-5; tentatively, D is TRBD2 (5 bases). V was pared by 5 bases and J by 1 base, with 11 bases between. Germline lookup yields CDR1 SEHNR and CDR2 FQNEAQ (reference sequence). This CDR3 has 14 residues. DNA for the CDR3: TGTGCCAGCAGCCCGAGAGGGTCCCAAGAGACCCAGTACTTC. It encodes CASSPRGSQETQYF.

This clone was seen only a few times. The J gene is TRBJ1-2, the V gene TRBV6-6, with a possible D match to TRBD1 (6 bases). Germline CDR1 MNHNY, CDR2 SVGAGI (reference sequence). The CDR3 totals 15 residues. V was pared by 5 bases and J by 7 bases, with 20 bases between. CDR3: CASSPPRGGAFGYTF. The CDR3 region has the DNA TGTGCCAGCAGTCCACCCCGGGGGGGCGCTTTTGGCTACACCTTC.

This chain connects TRBV28 to TRBJ1-5, with 10 positions matching TRBD1. Trimming took 2 bases from V and 7 from J; bases not matched to a gene: 2. CDR3 length: 14 residues. Germline V CDR1 and CDR2: MDHEN, SYDVKM. In DNA form, the CDR3 reads TGTGCCAGCAGTTTAGGGACAGGGGACCAGCCCCAGCATTTT. Translation: CASSLGTGDQPQHF.

V and J are TRBV9 and TRBJ2-2; 16 nucleotides agree with TRBD2. This CDR3 region has 18 residues. The germline gives CDR1 SGDLS, CDR2 YYNGEE. J was trimmed by 4 bases and V by 3 bases; bases with no gene match: 6. CDR3 bases: TGTGCCAGCAGCGCGGGACTAGCGGGAGGGAGTGGCACCGGGGAGCTGTTTTTT. Amino acid sequence: CASSAGLAGGSGTGELFF.

This chain links TRBV3-1 (or the pseudogene TRBV3-2) with TRBJ1-2; tentatively, D is TRBD1 (6 bases). V shed 0 bases and J shed 1 base, with 6 bases lying between them. The germline V gene encodes CDR1 LGHDT and CDR2 YNNKEL (reference sequence). The CDR3 sequence is 14 residues long. The DNA for the CDR3 is TGTGCCAGCAGCCAAGAAGGGGGTAACTATGGCTACACCTTC. Translated: CASSQEGGNYGYTF.

This chain links TRBV3-1 (or the pseudogene TRBV3-2) with TRBJ1-4; a weak D match, TRBD1 (6 bases). From germline, CDR1 is LGHDT and CDR2 YNNKEL (reference sequence). The CDR3 contains 15 residues. The ends were cut back, 10 bases at V and 4 bases at J, with 19 bases in the middle. This chain's CDR3 is CATSPMGALNEKLFF. CDR3 nucleotide sequence: TGTGCCACTTCTCCAATGGGGGCACTTAATGAAAAACTGTTTTTT.

V is TRBV6-5 and J is TRBJ1-5; D is unclear. The length of the CDR3 is 13 residues. CDR1 and CDR2 from the germline V gene are MNHEY and SVGAGI. V gave up 2 bases and J gave up 7 bases, with 9 bases separating them. The CDR3: CASSYTVGQPQHF. In DNA, the CDR3 is TGTGCCAGCAGTTACACGGTCGGGCAGCCCCAGCATTTT.

The rearrangement joins TRBV7-2 to TRBJ1-5; D is ambiguous. Trimming stripped 2 bases from V and 1 base from J, with 3 bases between. The CDR3 covers 13 residues. CDR1 SGHTA and CDR2 FQGNSA come from the germline V gene. This CDR3 reads CASSLQSNQPQHF. The CDR3 nucleotides are TGTGCCAGCAGCTTACAGAGCAATCAGCCCCAGCATTTT.

The chain recombines TRBV28 with TRBJ1-5, with D possibly being TRBD1 (5 bases). The CDR3 loop spans 16 amino acids. The germline V gene has CDR1 MDHEN and CDR2 SYDVKM. Trimming cost V 6 bases and J 11 bases, with 26 bases left between them. CDR3 sequence: CASRGSVGGGTEAQHF. CDR3 coding DNA: TGTGCCAGCAGGGGGAGTGTCGGCGGGGGAACCGAGGCCCAGCATTTT.

The chain links TRBV27 to TRBJ1-5; D gene uncertain. The germline V gene has CDR1 MNHEY and CDR2 SMNVEV (reference sequence). V lost 8 bases, J lost 4 bases, and 15 bases lay in between. The CDR3 length is 14 residues. The CDR3 coding sequence is TGTGCCAGCCGCGGTGGGTCCATAAATCAGCCCCAGCATTTT. Protein sequence: CASRGGSINQPQHF.

The J gene is TRBJ2-6, the V gene TRBV4-1; D perhaps matches TRBD1 (6 bases). Trimming removed 1 base from V and 2 bases from J, with 9 bases in between. The CDR3 length is 16 residues. Germline values: CDR1 MGHRA, CDR2 YSYEKL. CDR3 in amino acids: CASSQVSGAGANVLTF. CDR3 nucleotides: TGCGCCAGCAGCCAAGTGTCAGGGGCTGGGGCCAACGTCCTGACTTTC.

The V and J genes are TRBV19 and TRBJ2-7; 10 bases map to TRBD1. Trimming removed 5 bases from V and 0 bases from J; junction bases left unmatched: 4. Looked up from germline, CDR1 is LNHDA and CDR2 is SQIVND (reference sequence). CDR3 length equals 15 residues. CDR3 bases: TGTGCCAGTAGTCCCTGGGACAGGGGCTCCTACGAGCAGTACTTC. This encodes CASSPWDRGSYEQYF.

The V and J genes are TRBV28 and TRBJ2-5, with D tentatively TRBD2 (7 bases). V was pared by 10 bases and J by 5 bases, with 17 bases between. Looked up from germline, CDR1 is MDHEN and CDR2 is SYDVKM. CDR3 length equals 13 residues. The CDR3 DNA reads as TGTGCCATCGAGGGGGGGCGTTTTGAGACCCAGTACTTC. It specifies CAIEGGRFETQYF.